This passage covers 20 T cell receptor beta chains from one sample sequenced in a study of siplizumab effects on memory and regulatory T cells. TCRdb's copy holds only in-frame clones and misses some; the assay was immunoSEQ multiplex PCR. The table has approximately 100,000 clones, 94% seen once. The specimen sequenced was Tregs sorted from blood. These receptors came from a human donor in good health.

The J gene is TRBJ2-1, the V gene TRBV7-2, with 9 bases identical to TRBD2. The trim removed 2 bases at V and 6 bases at J, leaving 5 bases unmatched. There are 15 residues in the CDR3. The germline V gene encodes CDR1 SGHTA and CDR2 FQGNSA. For the CDR3, the DNA is TGTGCCAGCAGCTTACTAGCGGGAATCTTCAATGAGCAGTTCTTC. Translated, it gives CASSLLAGIFNEQFF.

This chain joins TRBV28 and TRBJ2-1; TRBD1 might be the D (5 bases). The CDR3 runs 19 residues. V was trimmed by 6 bases and J by 2 bases, leaving 26 bases between them. CDR1 is MDHEN, CDR2 SYDVKM, per germline. CDR3 coding DNA: TGTGCCAGCAGCCGCCCTATATCAGGGCGTGGCGGAGCCTACAATGAGCAGTTCTTC. As protein: CASSRPISGRGGAYNEQFF.

The chain links TRBV2 to TRBJ2-3; tentative D call: TRBD2 (5 bases). The CDR3 totals 13 residues. Germline lookup yields CDR1 SNHLY and CDR2 FYNNEI. V was shortened by 4 bases and J by 5 bases, with 10 bases between the two germline ends. The CDR3 DNA is TGTGCCAGCAGTGTCGGGGAGAGAGATACGCAGTATTTT. This translates into CASSVGERDTQYF.

The chain couples TRBV15 to TRBJ1-2; unclear D gene. The CDR3 loop spans 11 amino acids. The V end lost 3 bases, the J end lost 4 bases, and 3 bases lay between the germline ends. Germline CDR1 LNHNV, CDR2 YYDKDF (reference sequence). For the CDR3, the DNA is TGTGCCACCAGCAGTCTCTATGGCTACACCTTC. Translated: CATSSLYGYTF. The full variable domain, completed using reference TRBV15 and TRBJ1-2, is DAMVIQNPRYQVTQFGKPVTLSCSQTLNHNVMYWYQQKSSQAPKLLFHYYDKDFNNEADTPDNFQSRRPNTSFCFLDIRSPGLGDTAMYLCATSSLYGYTFGSGTRLTVV.

The chain carries TRBV5-1 and TRBJ2-7; D possibly uses TRBD1 or TRBD2 (5 bases each). CDR1 and CDR2 (germline): SGHRS, YFSETQ. This CDR3 contains 15 residues. Trimming pared 1 base from V and 1 base from J, leaving 12 bases between. The CDR3 loop is CASSLRGVRSYEQYF. CDR3 in DNA: TGCGCCAGCAGCTTGCGGGGCGTGAGATCCTACGAGCAGTACTTC. Combining the CDR3 with reference TRBV5-1 and TRBJ2-7 gives the whole variable domain KAGVTQTPRYLIKTRGQQVTLSCSPISGHRSVSWYQQTPGQGLQFLFEYFSETQRNKGNFPGRFSGRQFSNSRSEMNVSTLELGDSALYLCASSLRGVRSYEQYFGPGTRLTVT.

This chain joins TRBV29-1 and TRBJ2-1, with 7 bases that match TRBD2. The V gene's germline CDR1 is SQVTM and CDR2 ANQGSEA. This CDR3 has 16 amino acids. J gave up 5 bases and V 1 base, and 11 bases lay outside the gene matches. The CDR3 protein is CSVEGVGGRLNNEQFF. Here the CDR3 DNA reads TGCAGCGTTGAAGGGGTTGGCGGGAGACTCAACAATGAGCAGTTCTTC.

The chain has TRBV5-1 and TRBJ2-5; D gene uncertain. V gave up 0 bases and J gave up 1 base, with 16 bases separating them. Germline V lookup: CDR1 SGHRS, CDR2 YFSETQ. This CDR3 region has 17 residues. The CDR3 loop is CASSLADGLVGQETQYF. The DNA for the CDR3 is TGCGCCAGCAGCTTGGCCGATGGTTTGGTGGGCCAAGAGACCCAGTACTTC.

The chain couples TRBV7-9 to TRBJ2-5; no clear D gene. CDR1 is SEHNR and CDR2 is FQNEAQ in the germline V gene (reference sequence). This CDR3 is 13 amino acids long. Trimming cost V 8 bases and J 2 bases, with 12 bases left between them. This chain's CDR3 is CASARSRQETQYF. CDR3 in DNA: TGTGCCAGCGCAAGGAGCCGTCAAGAGACCCAGTACTTC. The variable domain in full, completed from reference TRBV7-9 and TRBJ2-5, reads DTGVSQNPRHKITKRGQNVTFRCDPISEHNRLYWYRQTLGQGPEFLTYFQNEAQLEKSRLLSDRFSAERPKGSFSTLEIQRTEQGDSAMYLCASARSRQETQYFGPGTRLLVL.

The CDR3, as DNA: TGTGCCAGCAGTTGGACAGGGGCTAACTATGGCTACACCTTC. This gives the protein CASSWTGANYGYTF. The chain combines TRBV28 with TRBJ1-2, with 9 bases aligning to TRBD1. V shed 4 bases and J 0 bases; nucleotides not matched to a gene: 0. The V gene's germline CDR1 is MDHEN and CDR2 SYDVKM. This CDR3 contains 14 residues.

CDR3 sequence (DNA): TGTGCCAGTAGTATACCCGGTAGCAGCAAGAAGCAGGCGCAGTATTTT. Encoded protein: CASSIPGSSKKQAQYF. The chain carries TRBV19 and TRBJ2-3; D is unclear. V lost 2 bases and J lost 10, with 22 bases in between. Looked up from germline, CDR1 is LNHDA and CDR2 is SQIVND (reference sequence). The CDR3 totals 16 residues.

V gene TRBV5-1 combines with J gene TRBJ2-2; D unresolved. V dropped 4 bases and J dropped 7 bases, with 5 bases sitting between them. CDR3 length equals 11 residues. Germline CDR1 is SGHRS and CDR2 is YFSETQ. The CDR3 DNA is TGCGCCAGCAGCCCAGGCGGGGAGCTGTTTTTT. It specifies CASSPGGELFF.

V and J are TRBV9 and TRBJ2-1; tentative D call: TRBD1 (5 bases). V shed 3 bases and J shed 4 bases, with 11 bases lying between them. Germline V gene lookup returns CDR1 SGDLS and CDR2 YYNGEE. This CDR3 has 14 amino acids. CDR3 loop: CASSDDSFYNEQFF. DNA of the CDR3: TGTGCCAGCAGCGACGACAGTTTTTACAATGAGCAGTTCTTC.

This chain joins TRBV5-1 and TRBJ2-1, with unresolved D. Germline V CDR1 and CDR2: SGHRS, YFSETQ. The CDR3 is 15 residues long. V lost 2 bases and J 5 bases, leaving 14 bases between the germline ends. The CDR3 sequence is CASSFRRSTNNEQFF. The CDR3 DNA reads as TGCGCCAGCAGCTTTCGCCGGAGCACCAACAATGAGCAGTTCTTC.

The chain has TRBV7-2 and TRBJ2-7; 9 nucleotides line up with TRBD1. The trim removed 3 bases at V and 1 base at J, leaving 4 bases unmatched. CDR1 is SGHTA, CDR2 FQGNSA, per germline. The CDR3 has 15 residues. The CDR3 reads CASSLPGTGSYEQYF. CDR3 nucleotides: TGTGCCAGCAGCTTGCCGGGGACAGGGTCCTACGAGCAGTACTTC.

The V gene is TRBV29-1, the J gene TRBJ2-1; D might be TRBD2 (7 bases). The CDR3 spans 14 residues. Germline lookup yields CDR1 SQVTM and CDR2 ANQGSEA. The V and J ends lost 5 bases and 8 bases respectively, with 19 bases between them. CDR3 residues: CSVFFVREGDEQFF. CDR3 nucleotide sequence: TGCAGCGTTTTTTTTGTTAGGGAGGGGGATGAGCAGTTCTTC.

The chain employs TRBV25-1 and TRBJ2-2; 7 bases are shared with TRBD1. The CDR3 spans 16 residues. The V gene's germline CDR1 is MGHDK and CDR2 SYGVNS. J was trimmed by 1 base and V by 2 bases; bases with no gene match: 4. The CDR3 here is CASSEVDRRNTGELFF. The CDR3 nucleotides read TGTGCCAGCAGTGAAGTGGACAGGAGGAACACCGGGGAGCTGTTTTTT. The whole variable domain, filled in from reference TRBV25-1 and TRBJ2-2, reads EADIYQTPRYLVIGTGKKITLECSQTMGHDKMYWYQQDPGMELHLIHYSYGVNSTEKGDLSSESTVSRIRTEHFPLTLESARPSHTSQYLCASSEVDRRNTGELFFGEGSRLTVL.

This chain joins TRBV11-2 and TRBJ2-2; the match to TRBD1 covers 8 bases. The V gene's germline CDR1 is SGHAT and CDR2 FQNNGV. After removal of 2 bases from V and 3 bases from J, the junction contained 2 bases not matched to a gene. This CDR3 comprises 15 residues. The CDR3 is CASSLQGAYTGELFF. Here the CDR3 DNA reads TGTGCCAGCAGCTTACAGGGGGCCTACACCGGGGAGCTGTTTTTT.

The chain uses TRBV7-7 and TRBJ2-1; no clear D gene. V dropped 0 bases and J dropped 6 bases, with 15 bases sitting between them. This CDR3 contains 16 residues. Germline-derived CDR1 and CDR2 are SSHAT and FNYEAQ (reference sequence). CDR3 sequence (DNA): TGTGCCAGCAGCTTAGCCCTTGACTCAAGATTCAATGAGCAGTTCTTC. Translated, it gives CASSLALDSRFNEQFF.

This chain joins TRBV5-1 and TRBJ1-1; 10 bases map to TRBD1. In germline, CDR1 is SGHRS, CDR2 YFSETQ. V gave up 0 bases and J gave up 5 bases; unmatched junction bases: 7. The CDR3 is 16 residues long. The CDR3 loop reads CASSLEGQGLRTEAFF. The CDR3 nucleotides are TGCGCCAGCAGCTTGGAGGGACAGGGGTTGAGGACTGAAGCTTTCTTT.

The table lists this clone with a count of one. V usage is TRBV29-1 and J usage is TRBJ2-3; TRBD2 matches at 11 bases. The CDR3 is made up of 14 amino acids. J was trimmed by 4 bases and V by 4 bases; bases with no gene match: 4. Germline-derived CDR1 and CDR2 are SQVTM and ANQGSEA. The CDR3 sequence is CSVAPGLAADTQYF. CDR3 sequence (DNA): TGCAGCGTTGCGCCGGGACTAGCGGCAGATACGCAGTATTTT.